One TCR beta chain is described in this entry. The antigen is undetermined. The CDR3 sequence is 14 residues long. The V gene end was trimmed by 5 bases and the J gene end by 2 bases; junction bases not matched to a gene: 3. CDR1 is SGHTA, CDR2 FQGNSA, per germline. In the PCR, 60 Vbeta and 13 Jbeta primers were used. The table came from immunoSEQ multiplex PCR; TCRdb's copy has only in-frame clones and leaves some out. There are tens of thousands of clones in the sample; about 80% occur only once, and over 3% lies in the top ten. The record originates from a study of cytomegalovirus exposure and HLA in healthy donors. Study background: When fewer than 400 donors were genotyped, roughly 82% of them were found to fall in the Caucasian-associated ancestry cluster. Whole-study findings and limits: Per published reports, the classifier diagnosed cytomegalovirus status with high specificity and sensitivity. Later analysis suggested links between common viral pathogens and several top significant clusters.

The sequence was obtained from a woman in her thirties or forties in good health and CMV-seronegative. V gene TRBV7-2 combines with J gene TRBJ1-3; TRBD1 aligns across 7 bases. The specimen sequenced was PBMCs. The CDR3 nucleotides are TGTGCCAGCAGCCCCGACAGGGCTGGAAACACCATATATTTT. Its protein is CASSPDRAGNTIYF. Based on the CDR3 plus reference TRBV7-2 and TRBJ1-3, the full variable domain is GAGVSQSPSNKVTEKGKDVELRCDPISGHTALYWYRQSLGQGLEFLIYFQGNSAPDKSGLPSDRFSAERTGGSVSTLTIQRTQQEDSAVYLCASSPDRAGNTIYFGEGSWLTVV.